Sequencing of this T cell receptor beta chain was carried out in a study of T cell repertoires in cytomegalovirus infection. For the study at large: Matching HLA type and CMV infection were both indicated by public TCR beta signatures. Study findings and constraints: Identification of carriers of CMV plus the relevant HLA was achieved through cumulative public TCR beta family frequency.

TCRdb itself ran the reads through MiXCR, one entry per CDR3 protein. In the table there are about 450,000 distinct CDR3 sequences, about 33% of which are singletons. With regard to this clonotype: Its antigen is as yet unknown.

The CDR3 sequence is 13 residues long. V was clipped by 3 bases and J by 3 bases, with 8 bases between them. The germline V gene has CDR1 LNHDA and CDR2 SQIVND (reference sequence). Sequencing was performed on PBMCs. The TCR comes from a human donor in good health (CMV status not recorded). Some clones in this sample may be carry-over from other donors' samples. The V and J genes are TRBV19 and TRBJ2-5, with unresolved D. DNA for the CDR3: TGTGCCAGTAGTATTAGTCGCGAAGAGACCCAGTACTTC. Protein: CASSISREETQYF.